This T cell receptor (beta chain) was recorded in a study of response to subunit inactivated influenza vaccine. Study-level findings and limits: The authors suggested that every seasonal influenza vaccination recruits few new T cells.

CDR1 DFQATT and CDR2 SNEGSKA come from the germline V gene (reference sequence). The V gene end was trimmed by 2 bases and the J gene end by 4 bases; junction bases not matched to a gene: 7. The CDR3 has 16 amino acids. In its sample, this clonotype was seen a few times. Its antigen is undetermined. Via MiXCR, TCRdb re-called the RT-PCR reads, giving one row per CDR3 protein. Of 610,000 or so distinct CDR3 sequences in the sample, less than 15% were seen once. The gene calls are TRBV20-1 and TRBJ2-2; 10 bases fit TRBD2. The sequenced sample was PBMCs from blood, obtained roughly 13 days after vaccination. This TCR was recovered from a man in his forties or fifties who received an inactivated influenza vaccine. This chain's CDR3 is CSARTTSGPATGELFF. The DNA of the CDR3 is TGCAGTGCTAGAACGACTAGCGGGCCTGCCACCGGGGAGCTGTTTTTT.